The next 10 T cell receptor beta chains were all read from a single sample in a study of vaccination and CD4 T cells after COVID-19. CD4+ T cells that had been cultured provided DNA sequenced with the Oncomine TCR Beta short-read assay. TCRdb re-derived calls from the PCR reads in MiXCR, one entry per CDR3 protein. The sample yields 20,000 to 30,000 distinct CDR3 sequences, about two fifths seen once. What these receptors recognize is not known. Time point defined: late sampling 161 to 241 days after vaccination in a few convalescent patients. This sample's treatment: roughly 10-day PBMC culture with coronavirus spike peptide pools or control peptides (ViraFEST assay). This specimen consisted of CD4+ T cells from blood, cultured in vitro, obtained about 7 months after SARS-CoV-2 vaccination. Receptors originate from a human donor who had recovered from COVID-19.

The CDR3 nucleotides are TGCAGTGCTAGACAGGGAGGCACAGATACGCAGTATTTT. This sequence encodes CSARQGGTDTQYF. The rearrangement joins TRBV20-1 to TRBJ2-3; D could derive from TRBD1 or TRBD2 (5 bases each). Germline CDR1 is DFQATT and CDR2 is SNEGSKA (reference sequence). The CDR3 is 13 residues long. The ends were cut back, 2 bases at V and 1 base at J, with 7 bases in the middle.

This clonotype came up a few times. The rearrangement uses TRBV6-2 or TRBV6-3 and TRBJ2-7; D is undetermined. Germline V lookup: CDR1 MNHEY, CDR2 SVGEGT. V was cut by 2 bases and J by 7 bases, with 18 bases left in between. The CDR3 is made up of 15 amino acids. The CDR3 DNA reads TGTGCCAGCAGTTACCGGAACACGGATACTGAGGAGCAGTACTTC. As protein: CASSYRNTDTEEQYF.

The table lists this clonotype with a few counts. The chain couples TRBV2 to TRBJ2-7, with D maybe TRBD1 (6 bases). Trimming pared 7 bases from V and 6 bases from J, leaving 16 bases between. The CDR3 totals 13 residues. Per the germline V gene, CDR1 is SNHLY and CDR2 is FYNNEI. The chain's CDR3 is CASKGHVLSEQYF. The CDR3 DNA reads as TGTGCCAGCAAGGGACACGTTCTCTCCGAGCAGTACTTC.

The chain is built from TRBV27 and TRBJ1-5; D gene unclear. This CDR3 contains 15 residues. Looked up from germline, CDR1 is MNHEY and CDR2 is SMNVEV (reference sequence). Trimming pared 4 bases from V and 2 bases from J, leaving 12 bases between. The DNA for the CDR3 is TGTGCCAGCAGTTCAGCCGAGGGAGGCAATCAGCCCCAGCATTTT. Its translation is CASSSAEGGNQPQHF.

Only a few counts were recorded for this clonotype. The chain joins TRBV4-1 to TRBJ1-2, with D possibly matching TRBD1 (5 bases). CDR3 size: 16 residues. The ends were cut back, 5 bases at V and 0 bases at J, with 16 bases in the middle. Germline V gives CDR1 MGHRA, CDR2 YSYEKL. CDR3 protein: CASSNSRGGTNYGYTF. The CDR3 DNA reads TGCGCCAGCAGCAACTCCCGGGGGGGGACTAACTATGGCTACACCTTC.

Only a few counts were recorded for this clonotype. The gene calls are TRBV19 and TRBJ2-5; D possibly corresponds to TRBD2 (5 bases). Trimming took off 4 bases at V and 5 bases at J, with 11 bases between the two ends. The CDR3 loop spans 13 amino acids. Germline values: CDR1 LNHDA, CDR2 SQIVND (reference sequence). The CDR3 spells CASSNGPGETQYF. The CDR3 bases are TGTGCCAGTAGTAACGGACCGGGGGAGACCCAGTACTTC. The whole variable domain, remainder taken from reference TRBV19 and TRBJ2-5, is DGGITQSPKYLFRKEGQNVTLSCEQNLNHDAMYWYRQDPGQGLRLIYYSQIVNDFQKGDIAEGYSVSREKKESFPLTVTSAQKNPTAFYLCASSNGPGETQYFGPGTRLLVL.

CDR3 protein: CATSGTSLTGELFF. The CDR3 DNA is TGTGCCACCTCCGGGACTAGCCTCACCGGGGAGCTGTTTTTT. This chain uses TRBV2 with TRBJ2-2; 9 bases are shared with TRBD2. Germline V lookup: CDR1 SNHLY, CDR2 FYNNEI. Trimming took 10 bases from V and 4 from J; bases not matched to a gene: 7. The CDR3 extends over 14 amino acids.

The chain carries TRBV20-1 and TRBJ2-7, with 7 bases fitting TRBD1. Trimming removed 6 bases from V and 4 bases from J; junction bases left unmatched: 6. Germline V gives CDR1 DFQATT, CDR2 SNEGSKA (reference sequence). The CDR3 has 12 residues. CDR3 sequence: CSARDSLYEQYF. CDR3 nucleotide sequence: TGCAGTGCCCGGGACAGCCTTTACGAGCAGTACTTC.

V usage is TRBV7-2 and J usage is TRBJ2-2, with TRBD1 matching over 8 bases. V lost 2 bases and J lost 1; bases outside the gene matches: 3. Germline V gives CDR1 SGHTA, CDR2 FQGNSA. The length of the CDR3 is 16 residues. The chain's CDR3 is CASSLLGTGNTGELFF. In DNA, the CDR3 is TGTGCCAGCAGCTTATTGGGGACAGGGAACACCGGGGAGCTGTTTTTT. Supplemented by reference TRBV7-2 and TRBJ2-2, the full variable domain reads GAGVSQSPSNKVTEKGKDVELRCDPISGHTALYWYRQSLGQGLEFLIYFQGNSAPDKSGLPSDRFSAERTGGSVSTLTIQRTQQEDSAVYLCASSLLGTGNTGELFFGEGSRLTVL.

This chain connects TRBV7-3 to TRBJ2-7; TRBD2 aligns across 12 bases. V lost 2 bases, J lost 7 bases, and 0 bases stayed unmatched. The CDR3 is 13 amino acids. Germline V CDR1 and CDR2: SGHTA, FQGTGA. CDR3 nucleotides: TGTGCCAGCAGCTTAGGACTAGCGGGGGAGCAGTACTTC. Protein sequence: CASSLGLAGEQYF.